This TCR beta chain stems from a study of blood T cell repertoires in COVID-19. This clone was counted a single time. Libraries were prepared by immunoSEQ multiplex PCR; TCRdb keeps only in-frame clonotypes and omits some of them. The sample consists of around 200,000 clones, about nine tenths of them appearing once. The TCR sequence derives from a man aged 45-65 years with acute or convalescent COVID-19. Sequenced material: peripheral blood.

CDR3 residues: CASSQDRGFGGRVKSHEQYF. The CDR3 nucleotides are TGTGCCAGCAGCCAAGATCGGGGGTTTGGGGGACGGGTCAAGAGTCACGAGCAGTACTTC. The chain is built from TRBV14 and TRBJ2-7; weak D call: TRBD2 (6 bases). The CDR3 covers 20 residues. V was trimmed by 0 bases and J by 5 bases, leaving 29 bases between them. Per germline, CDR1 SGHDN and CDR2 FVKESK.